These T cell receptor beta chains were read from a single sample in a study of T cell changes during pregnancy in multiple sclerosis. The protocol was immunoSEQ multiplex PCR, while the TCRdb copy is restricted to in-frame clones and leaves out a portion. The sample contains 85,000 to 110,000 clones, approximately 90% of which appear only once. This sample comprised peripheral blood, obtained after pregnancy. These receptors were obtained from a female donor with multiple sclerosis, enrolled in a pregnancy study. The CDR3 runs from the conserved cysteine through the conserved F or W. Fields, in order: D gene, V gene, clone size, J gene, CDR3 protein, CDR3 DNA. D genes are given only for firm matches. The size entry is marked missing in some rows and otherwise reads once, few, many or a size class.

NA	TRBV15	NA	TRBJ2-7	CATSTGTYSSYEQYF	TGTGCCACCAGTACCGGGACTTACAGCTCCTACGAGCAGTACTTC
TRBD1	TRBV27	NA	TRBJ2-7	CASSGTGMVYEQYF	TGTGCCAGCAGTGGGACAGGGATGGTCTACGAGCAGTACTTC
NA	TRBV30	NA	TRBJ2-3	CAWSVRGSWTDTQYF	TGTGCCTGGAGTGTCCGGGGGAGTTGGACAGATACGCAGTATTTT
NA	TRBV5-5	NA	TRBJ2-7	CASSLEGLIAYEQYF	TGTGCCAGCAGCTTGGAGGGACTGATCGCCTACGAGCAGTACTTC
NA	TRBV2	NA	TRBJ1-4	CASSRYLEKLFF	TGTGCCAGCAGCCGGTACCTTGAAAAACTGTTTTTT
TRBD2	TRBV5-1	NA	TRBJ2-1	CASSLISSGYNEQFF	TGCGCCAGCAGCTTGATCTCTAGCGGTTACAATGAGCAGTTCTTC
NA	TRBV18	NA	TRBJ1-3	CASSTGQIISGNTIYF	TGTGCCAGCTCAACCGGACAGATTATCTCTGGAAACACCATATATTTT
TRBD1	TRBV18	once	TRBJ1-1	CASSYRGGTEAFF	TGTGCCAGCTCGTACAGGGGGGGAACTGAAGCTTTCTTT
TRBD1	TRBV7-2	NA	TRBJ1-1	CASSLARQGDTEAFF	TGTGCCAGCAGCTTAGCGCGACAGGGTGACACTGAAGCTTTCTTT
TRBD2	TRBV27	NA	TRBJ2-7	CASSPTPGGGNEQYF	TGTGCCAGCAGTCCCACCCCGGGGGGAGGCAACGAGCAGTACTTC
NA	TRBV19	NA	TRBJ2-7	CASSLETEQYF	TGTGCCAGTAGTCTGGAGACCGAGCAGTACTTC
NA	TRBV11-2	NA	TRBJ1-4	CASSLAGSRNEKLFF	TGTGCCAGCAGCTTAGCCGGGTCCCGGAATGAAAAACTGTTTTTT
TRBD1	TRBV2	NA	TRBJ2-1	CASGGDRGRNEQFF	TGTGCCAGCGGAGGAGACAGGGGGAGAAATGAGCAGTTCTTC
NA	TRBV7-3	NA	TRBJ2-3	CASSLTQGTQYF	TGTGCCAGCAGCTTAACGCAGGGTACGCAGTATTTT
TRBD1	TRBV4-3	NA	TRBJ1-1	CASSQIQGARTTEAFF	TGCGCCAGCAGCCAAATACAGGGGGCGAGGACCACTGAAGCTTTCTTT
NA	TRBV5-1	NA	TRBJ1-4	CASSPRGGEKLFF	TGCGCCAGCAGCCCAAGGGGTGGTGAAAAACTGTTTTTT
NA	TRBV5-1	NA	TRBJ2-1	CASGGGRSSYNEQFF	TGCGCCTCCGGAGGCGGCAGGAGCTCCTACAATGAGCAGTTCTTC
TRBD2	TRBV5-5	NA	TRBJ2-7	CASSKTSGGTYEQYF	TGTGCCAGCAGCAAAACTAGCGGGGGTACGTACGAGCAGTACTTC
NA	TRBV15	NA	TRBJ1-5	CATSREYGGAGQPQHF	TGTGCCACCAGCAGAGAGTATGGTGGGGCTGGTCAGCCCCAGCATTTT
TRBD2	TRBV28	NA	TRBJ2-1	CASSSGTSGRAPYNEQFF	TGTGCCAGCAGTTCCGGGACTAGCGGGAGGGCACCTTACAATGAGCAGTTCTTC
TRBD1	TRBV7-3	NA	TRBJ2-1	CASSEAGGPRNEQFF	TGTGCCAGCAGCGAAGCAGGGGGCCCTAGGAATGAGCAGTTCTTC
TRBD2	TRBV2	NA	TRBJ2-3	CASSESLAGAHPADTQYF	TGTGCCAGCAGTGAAAGCCTAGCGGGGGCGCACCCCGCAGATACGCAGTATTTT
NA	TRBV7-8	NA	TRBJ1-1	CASSLASNRPWSEAFF	TGTGCCAGCAGCTTAGCGAGTAACCGCCCTTGGTCTGAAGCTTTCTTT
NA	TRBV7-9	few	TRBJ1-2	CASSLSGRANYGYTF	TGTGCCAGCAGCTTATCTGGCAGGGCTAACTATGGCTACACCTTC
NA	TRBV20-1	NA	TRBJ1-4	CSATFNEKLFF	TGCAGTGCTACCTTTAATGAAAAACTGTTTTTT
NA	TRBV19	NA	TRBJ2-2	CASTPGAANTGELFF	TGTGCCAGTACCCCAGGGGCAGCGAACACCGGGGAGCTGTTTTTT
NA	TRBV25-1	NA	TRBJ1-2	CASSAPYREYIHGYTF	TGTGCCAGCAGTGCTCCCTACAGGGAGTATATACATGGCTACACCTTC
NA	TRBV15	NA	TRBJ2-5	CATSSYGGARGGGQETQYF	TGTGCCACCAGCAGTTATGGGGGGGCGAGGGGAGGGGGCCAAGAGACCCAGTACTTC
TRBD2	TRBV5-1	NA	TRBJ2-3	CASSPLAGGGYTQYF	TGCGCCAGCAGCCCACTAGCGGGGGGCGGTTATACGCAGTATTTT
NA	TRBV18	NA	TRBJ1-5	CASSRTDRNQPQHF	TGTGCCAGCTCACGGACAGACCGCAATCAGCCCCAGCATTTT
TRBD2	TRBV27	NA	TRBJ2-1	CASRSGVNEQFF	TGTGCCAGCAGGAGCGGGGTCAATGAGCAGTTCTTC
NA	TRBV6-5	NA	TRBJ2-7	CASSYGGQNEQYF	TGTGCCAGCAGTTACGGCGGACAGAACGAGCAGTACTTC
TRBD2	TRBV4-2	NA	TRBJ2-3	CASSPTRGAGGEDTQYF	TGTGCCAGCAGCCCTACCCGGGGAGCGGGGGGCGAAGATACGCAGTATTTT
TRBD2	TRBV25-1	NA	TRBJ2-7	CASSGTSGAYEQYF	TGTGCCAGCAGCGGGACTAGCGGGGCCTACGAGCAGTACTTC
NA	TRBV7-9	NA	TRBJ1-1	CASSSPGARNTEAFF	TGTGCCAGCAGCTCTCCAGGGGCGCGGAACACTGAAGCTTTCTTT
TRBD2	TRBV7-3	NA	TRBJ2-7	CASSPGTGSGRREQYF	TGTGCCAGCAGCCCCGGGACAGGTAGCGGGAGGCGCGAGCAGTACTTC
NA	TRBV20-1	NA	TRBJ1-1	CSAFLTEAFF	TGCAGTGCATTCCTAACTGAAGCTTTCTTT
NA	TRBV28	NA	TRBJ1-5	CASSPDINQPQHF	TGTGCCAGCAGCCCTGACATCAATCAGCCCCAGCATTTT
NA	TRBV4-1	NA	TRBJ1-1	CASSLTRGSTFAEAFF	TGCGCCAGCAGCCTTACAAGGGGTTCTACTTTTGCGGAAGCTTTCTTT
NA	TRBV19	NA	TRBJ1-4	CASTSSWGGEKLFF	TGTGCCAGTACCTCCTCGTGGGGGGGTGAAAAACTGTTTTTT
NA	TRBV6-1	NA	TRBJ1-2	CASSHQGGDGYTF	TGTGCCAGCAGCCATCAGGGAGGGGATGGCTACACCTTC
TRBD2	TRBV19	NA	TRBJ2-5	CASSIGGGETQYF	TGTGCCAGTAGTATAGGCGGGGGAGAGACCCAGTACTTC
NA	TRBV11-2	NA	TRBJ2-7	CASSPAGPGQYF	TGTGCCAGCAGTCCCGCGGGGCCGGGCCAGTACTTC
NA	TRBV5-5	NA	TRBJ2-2	CASSLGMRTATGELFF	TGTGCCAGCAGCTTGGGGATGAGGACAGCCACCGGGGAGCTGTTTTTT
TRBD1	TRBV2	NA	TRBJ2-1	CASSATLGLGTGNNEQFF	TGTGCCAGCAGTGCGACACTTGGTCTCGGGACAGGGAACAATGAGCAGTTCTTC
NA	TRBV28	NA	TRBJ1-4	CASSPPRGEKLFF	TGTGCCAGCAGTCCCCCCCGGGGTGAAAAACTGTTTTTT
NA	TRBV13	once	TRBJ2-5	CASSLGGEETQYF	TGTGCCAGCAGCTTAGGCGGGGAAGAGACCCAGTACTTC
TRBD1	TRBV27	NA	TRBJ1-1	CASSKGGQPEAFF	TGTGCCAGCAGTAAAGGGGGACAGCCTGAAGCTTTCTTT
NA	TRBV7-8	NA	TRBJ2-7	CASSPDPLGAVNAKAYEQYF	TGTGCCAGCAGCCCCGACCCATTAGGAGCGGTCAACGCCAAGGCCTACGAGCAGTACTTC
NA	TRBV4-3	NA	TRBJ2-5	CASSQGMGGTETQYF	TGCGCCAGCAGCCAAGGAATGGGCGGGACGGAGACCCAGTACTTC
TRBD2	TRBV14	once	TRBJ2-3	CASSRVAGGPTDTQYF	TGTGCCAGCAGCCGAGTAGCGGGAGGGCCCACAGATACGCAGTATTTT
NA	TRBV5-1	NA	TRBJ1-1	CASSLVTDLTEAFF	TGCGCCAGCAGCTTGGTCACAGATCTCACTGAAGCTTTCTTT
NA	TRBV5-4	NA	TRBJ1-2	CASSPKAELYGYTF	TGTGCCAGCAGCCCGAAAGCCGAACTCTATGGCTACACCTTC